These 20 T cell receptor beta chains originate from one sample sequenced in a study of T-cell reconstitution after alpha-beta-depleted transplantation in children. Unique molecular identifiers were used to barcode this TCRbeta library. TCRdb passed the PCR reads through MiXCR, listing each CDR3 protein once. Here the sample spans more than 500,000 distinct CDR3 sequences, 10% to 12% being singletons. This material consisted of PBMCs, mostly from graft donor cells, taken 180 days after TCRalphabeta/CD19-depleted stem cell transplant. The origin of the receptors is a female patient younger than 10 who had a stem cell transplant for aplastic anemia, so the T cells may come from the graft donor.

The V and J genes are TRBV7-2 and TRBJ1-1; TRBD1 is a possible D gene (6 bases). With 5 bases removed from V and 0 bases from J, the gap between germline ends came to 13 bases. The CDR3 sequence is 15 residues long. Germline values: CDR1 SGHTA, CDR2 FQGNSA. The CDR3 spells CASSAFRDMNTEAFF. For the CDR3, the DNA is TGTGCCAGCAGCGCCTTCAGGGACATGAACACTGAAGCTTTCTTT. The full variable domain, completed using reference TRBV7-2 and TRBJ1-1, is GAGVSQSPSNKVTEKGKDVELRCDPISGHTALYWYRQSLGQGLEFLIYFQGNSAPDKSGLPSDRFSAERTGGSVSTLTIQRTQQEDSAVYLCASSAFRDMNTEAFFGQGTRLTVV.

Only a few counts were recorded for this clonotype. The chain couples TRBV11-3 to TRBJ2-5; D perhaps matches TRBD2 (5 bases). Germline V gene data show CDR1 as SGHNT and CDR2 as YENEEA. The CDR3 has 16 residues. V was cut by 2 bases and J by 5 bases, with 18 bases left in between. CDR3 nucleotides: TGTGCCAGCAGCTTACTAGCAGTTAGGGTTGGGGAGACCCAGTACTTC. It specifies CASSLLAVRVGETQYF.

This clonotype has only a few counts. This chain uses TRBV11-2 with TRBJ1-4; 7 positions match TRBD1. V dropped 5 bases and J dropped 7; count of bases not matched to a gene: 10. This CDR3 contains 15 residues. Germline V gene sequence: CDR1 SGHAT, CDR2 FQNNGV. The CDR3 DNA follows: TGTGCCAGCAGCAAAGGACAGGTCGGAGTTGAAAAACTGTTTTTT. Its protein product is CASSKGQVGVEKLFF.

This clonotype has just a few counts. The genes are TRBV7-9 and TRBJ2-7, with D perhaps matching TRBD1 (5 bases). The germline V gene encodes CDR1 SEHNR and CDR2 FQNEAQ (reference sequence). This CDR3 comprises 12 residues. V shed 1 base and J shed 7 bases, with 8 bases lying between them. CDR3 sequence reads: CASSLGYREQYV. DNA for the CDR3: TGTGCCAGCAGCTTAGGCTACAGGGAGCAGTACGTC.

This clonotype was counted many times. The chain couples TRBV15 to TRBJ1-1; TRBD1 matches 8 bases. Germline V CDR1 and CDR2: LNHNV, YYDKDF (reference sequence). The CDR3 contains 14 residues. V lost 0 bases to trimming and J lost 5 bases; unmatched junction nucleotides: 2. CDR3 in amino acids: CATSRDRGRTEAFF. In nucleotides, the CDR3 is TGTGCCACCAGCAGAGACAGGGGGCGGACTGAAGCTTTCTTT.

This clonotype was detected ten times or more. The rearrangement joins TRBV6-2 or TRBV6-3 to TRBJ2-2; possible D gene TRBD2, 6 bases. The CDR3 extends over 15 amino acids. V lost 4 bases and J 4 bases, leaving 13 bases between the germline ends. Germline CDR1 and CDR2: MNHEY and SVGEGT. The CDR3 nucleotides are TGTGCCAGCAGTTCGCGGAGGGCCGGCACCGGGGAGCTGTTTTTT. This sequence encodes CASSSRRAGTGELFF.

There are many counts of this clonotype. The genes are TRBV9 and TRBJ2-3, with D maybe TRBD2 (5 bases). The V end was cut by 2 bases, the J end by 0 bases, with 10 bases between. Per the germline V gene, CDR1 is SGDLS and CDR2 is YYNGEE. This CDR3 region has 15 residues. This CDR3 is CASSVLAASTDTQYF. The CDR3 DNA is TGTGCCAGCAGCGTCCTAGCAGCTAGCACAGATACGCAGTATTTT.

This clonotype has more than one count but fewer than ten. The rearrangement links TRBV7-6 to TRBJ2-2; TRBD2 agrees at 8 bases. The germline CDR1 and CDR2 sequences are SGHVS and FNYEAQ. The CDR3 covers 15 residues. Trimming at V came to 4 bases and at J to 5 bases, leaving 6 bases not matched to a gene. The CDR3 bases are TGTGCCAGCAGCTCTTTAGCGGGACGGACCGGGGAGCTGTTTTTT. This translates into CASSSLAGRTGELFF.

The sample holds a few counts of this clonotype. The chain links TRBV20-1 to TRBJ2-1; the match to TRBD2 covers 8 bases. CDR1 is DFQATT, CDR2 SNEGSKA, per germline (reference sequence). This CDR3 region has 16 residues. Unmatched junction bases numbered 9, after V lost 1 base and J lost 4 bases. The CDR3 bases are TGCAGTGCTAGAGCCCCGGGACTAGTAATTTACAATGAGCAGTTCTTC. Encoded protein: CSARAPGLVIYNEQFF.

This chain links TRBV7-2 with TRBJ2-1, with TRBD2 identical over 8 bases. The CDR3 extends over 15 amino acids. Germline CDR1 SGHTA, CDR2 FQGNSA. J was trimmed by 5 bases and V by 4 bases; bases with no gene match: 7. The CDR3 DNA follows: TGTGCCAGCAGCTCTCCCGGGACTAGAAACAATGAGCAGTTCTTC. Protein: CASSSPGTRNNEQFF.

The rearrangement links TRBV7-9 to TRBJ2-7; 10 bases map to TRBD1. CDR1 is SEHNR, CDR2 FQNEAQ, per germline (reference sequence). The trim removed 5 bases at V and 4 bases at J, leaving 11 bases unmatched. CDR3 length: 16 amino acids. The CDR3 loop reads CASSPPSTGGFYEQYF. CDR3 bases: TGTGCCAGCAGCCCCCCCTCGACAGGGGGCTTTTACGAGCAGTACTTC.

The V gene is TRBV20-1, the J gene TRBJ1-1, with D tentatively TRBD1 (5 bases). Germline V CDR1 and CDR2: DFQATT, SNEGSKA (reference sequence). There are 13 residues in the CDR3. Trimming left V 4 bases short and J 4 bases short, with 13 bases between. The CDR3 sequence is CSATSREATEAFF. The CDR3 bases are TGCAGTGCTACCTCCAGGGAGGCCACTGAAGCTTTCTTT.

This clonotype was picked up a small number of times. The gene calls are TRBV11-2 and TRBJ2-2; TRBD2 matches 9 bases. Germline V gives CDR1 SGHAT, CDR2 FQNNGV. J lost 3 bases, V lost 4 bases, and 12 bases had no gene match. The CDR3 loop spans 18 amino acids. CDR3 nucleotide sequence: TGTGCCAGCAGCTATCGACTAGCGGAGACTACTTACACCGGGGAGCTGTTTTTT. This translates into CASSYRLAETTYTGELFF.

This clonotype occurred a few times. The chain recombines TRBV29-1 with TRBJ1-1; 7 nucleotides match TRBD1. CDR1 is SQVTM, CDR2 ANQGSEA, per germline. The CDR3 runs 13 residues. Trimming removed 7 bases from V and 2 bases from J; junction bases left unmatched: 7. The DNA for the CDR3 is TGCAGCGCGAGAGGGGGCACCAACACTGAAGCTTTCTTT. This translates into CSARGGTNTEAFF.

This clonotype was picked up a small number of times. This chain joins TRBV3-1 and TRBJ2-7; 10 bases match TRBD1. V gave up 8 bases and J gave up 3 bases; unmatched junction bases: 1. Germline assignment: CDR1 LGHDT and CDR2 YNNKEL (reference sequence). This CDR3 comprises 12 residues. The CDR3 nucleotides are TGTGCCAGCGGGGACAGGGGCTACGAGCAGTACTTC. Its translation: CASGDRGYEQYF.

This clonotype has just a few counts. This rearrangement joins TRBV4-2 to TRBJ2-5; TRBD2 agrees at 10 bases. Losses at the gene ends were 0 bases for V and 2 bases for J; bases not matched to a gene: 21. Germline V lookup: CDR1 LGHNA, CDR2 YNFKEQ. This CDR3 is built from 22 residues. The CDR3 nucleotides read TGTGCCAGCAGCCAAGATTGGCGGACAGGAATCTCTAGCGGGGGTACTCAAGAGACCCAGTACTTC. Translation: CASSQDWRTGISSGGTQETQYF.

The chain links TRBV7-8 to TRBJ2-1, with TRBD2 matching over 15 bases. The CDR3 runs 17 residues. Unmatched junction bases numbered 12, after V lost 6 bases and J lost 9 bases. In germline, CDR1 is SGHVS, CDR2 FQNEAQ. Here the CDR3 DNA reads TGTGCCAGCAGACCTTCCAGGAGGACTAGCGGGAGGGCTGAGCAGTTCTTC. Protein product: CASRPSRRTSGRAEQFF.

This clonotype showed up many times. The V call is TRBV6-1, the J call TRBJ2-1, with D unclear. V lost 1 base, J lost 8 bases, and 6 bases lay in between. Germline V gene data show CDR1 as MNHNS and CDR2 as SASEGT. CDR3 length equals 12 residues. For the CDR3, the DNA is TGTGCCAGCAGTGAAGTAGGCGATGAGCAGTTCTTC. It specifies CASSEVGDEQFF.

The chain is built from TRBV5-1 and TRBJ2-1, with TRBD2 matching over 7 bases. The V gene's germline CDR1 is SGHRS and CDR2 YFSETQ. The CDR3 consists of 14 residues. Germline trimming cut 5 bases from V and 5 bases from J; bases unmatched to any gene: 7. This chain's CDR3 is CASRDLAGHNEQFF. DNA for the CDR3: TGCGCCAGCAGAGACTTAGCGGGTCACAATGAGCAGTTCTTC.

The J gene is TRBJ1-5, the V gene TRBV2; 7 bases line up with TRBD1. V lost 2 bases, J lost 4 bases, and 5 bases stayed unmatched. Germline V lookup: CDR1 SNHLY, CDR2 FYNNEI. This CDR3 contains 15 residues. The CDR3 DNA sequence: TGTGCCAGCAGTGAATGGACAGGAATAAATCAGCCCCAGCATTTT. It yields the protein CASSEWTGINQPQHF.